Given below is one T cell receptor (beta chain) in context. Assay used: immunoSEQ multiplex PCR; TCRdb lists only in-frame clones, some missing. The repertoire consists of about 150,000 clones, with about 85% occurring once and the leading ten covering about 4%. The data are from a study of blood T cell repertoires in COVID-19. Overall study context: The cDNA or gDNA used as material had been derived from T cells, B-cell-depleted T cells, or PBMCs.

The CDR3 has 16 residues. With 5 bases clipped from V and 0 bases from J, the junction kept 7 bases outside the gene matches. Germline V gene lookup returns CDR1 LNHDA and CDR2 SQIVND (reference sequence). This rearrangement joins TRBV19 to TRBJ1-2; TRBD1 agrees at 9 bases. The receptor was derived from a woman in her fifties or sixties with active or convalescent COVID-19. Material: peripheral blood. CDR3 sequence reads: CASSVGQGKSNYGYTF. As DNA, the CDR3 is TGTGCCAGTAGTGTGGGACAGGGAAAATCTAACTATGGCTACACCTTC.